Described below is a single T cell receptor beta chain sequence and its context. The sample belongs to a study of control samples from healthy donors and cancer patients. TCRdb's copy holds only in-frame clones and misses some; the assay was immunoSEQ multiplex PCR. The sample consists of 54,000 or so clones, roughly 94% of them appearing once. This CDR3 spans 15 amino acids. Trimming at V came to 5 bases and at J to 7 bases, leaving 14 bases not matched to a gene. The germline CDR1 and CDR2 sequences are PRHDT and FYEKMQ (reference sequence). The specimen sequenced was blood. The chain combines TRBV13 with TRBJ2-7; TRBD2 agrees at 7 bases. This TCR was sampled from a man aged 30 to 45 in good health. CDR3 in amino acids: CASSIGLGIFREQYF. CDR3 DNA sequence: TGTGCCAGCAGCATTGGACTAGGGATATTTAGGGAGCAGTACTTC.